These T cell receptor beta chains were read from a single sample in a study of control samples from healthy donors and cancer patients. TCRdb's table, derived via immunoSEQ multiplex PCR, lists solely in-frame clones and lacks some. The sample contains about 52,000 clones, 95% of which appear only once. Sequencing input: blood. The receptor set was obtained from a man aged 25 to 40 in good health. CDR3s include the opening cysteine and the closing phenylalanine or tryptophan. D genes are given only for firm matches. Only part of the rows carry a size: once, few, many, or a class if the clone is expanded.

cdr3_nt: TGTGCCAGCAGGACTAGCGGGAGAAACGAGCAGTACTTC
cdr3_aa: CASRTSGRNEQYF
v_call: TRBV3-1/TRBV3-2
j_call: TRBJ2-7
d_call: TRBD2
clone_size: .

cdr3_nt: TGTGCCAGCAACTCCTTCGGGAGCCCGCCAGATACGCAGTATTTT
cdr3_aa: CASNSFGSPPDTQYF
v_call: TRBV9
j_call: TRBJ2-3
d_call: .
clone_size: .

cdr3_nt: TGTGCTAGTGTCGGCGGGACCAATGAGCAGTTCTTC
cdr3_aa: CASVGGTNEQFF
v_call: TRBV12-5
j_call: TRBJ2-1
d_call: .
clone_size: .

cdr3_nt: TGTGCCAGCAGCCTCGAGTCAGGGGCGCAGTATTTT
cdr3_aa: CASSLESGAQYF
v_call: TRBV3-1/TRBV3-2
j_call: TRBJ2-3
d_call: .
clone_size: .

cdr3_nt: TGTGCCAGCAGCCAGGGCCTCTCCTACGAGCAGTACTTC
cdr3_aa: CASSQGLSYEQYF
v_call: TRBV4-2
j_call: TRBJ2-7
d_call: .
clone_size: .

cdr3_nt: TGTGCCAGCAGCTTCGGAGTCGAAGAGACCCAGTACTTC
cdr3_aa: CASSFGVEETQYF
v_call: TRBV11-2
j_call: TRBJ2-5
d_call: .
clone_size: .

cdr3_nt: TGTGCCAGCAGTTACTCGACTAACACCGGGGAGCTGTTTTTT
cdr3_aa: CASSYSTNTGELFF
v_call: TRBV6-5
j_call: TRBJ2-2
d_call: .
clone_size: .

cdr3_nt: TGTGCCAGCAGCTTGGTCGGGCGGACTGGAAACACCATATATTTT
cdr3_aa: CASSLVGRTGNTIYF
v_call: TRBV6-5
j_call: TRBJ1-3
d_call: .
clone_size: .

cdr3_nt: TGTGCCAGCAGCCTACGCTCCTACGAGCAGTACTTC
cdr3_aa: CASSLRSYEQYF
v_call: TRBV13
j_call: TRBJ2-7
d_call: .
clone_size: once

cdr3_nt: TGTGCCAGCTCACCACCGGGGAGGGAGACCCAGTACTTC
cdr3_aa: CASSPPGRETQYF
v_call: TRBV18
j_call: TRBJ2-5
d_call: .
clone_size: .

cdr3_nt: TGTGCCAGTTCGCCCGCCGGGACAGGGGGCTACGAGCAGTACTTC
cdr3_aa: CASSPAGTGGYEQYF
v_call: TRBV19
j_call: TRBJ2-7
d_call: TRBD1
clone_size: .

cdr3_nt: TGTGCCTGGAGGACAGGGTTACAAGAGACCCAGTACTTC
cdr3_aa: CAWRTGLQETQYF
v_call: TRBV30
j_call: TRBJ2-5
d_call: TRBD1
clone_size: .

cdr3_nt: TGCGCCAGCAGCCGGGCGAATGAGCAGTTCTTC
cdr3_aa: CASSRANEQFF
v_call: TRBV4-1
j_call: TRBJ2-1
d_call: .
clone_size: .

cdr3_nt: TGTGCCAGCAGTTCGGTCGAGGGGTTCGACGAGCAGTACTTC
cdr3_aa: CASSSVEGFDEQYF
v_call: TRBV6-2/TRBV6-3
j_call: TRBJ2-7
d_call: .
clone_size: .

cdr3_nt: TGTGCCAGCAGTTACGGGACAACGAACACTGAAGCTTTCTTT
cdr3_aa: CASSYGTTNTEAFF
v_call: TRBV6-2/TRBV6-3
j_call: TRBJ1-1
d_call: .
clone_size: once

cdr3_nt: TGTGCCATCAGTGAGCGGGAGTACGTTGAGCAGTTCTTC
cdr3_aa: CAISEREYVEQFF
v_call: TRBV10-3
j_call: TRBJ2-1
d_call: .
clone_size: .

cdr3_nt: TGCAGCGTTGAATACAGCTACGAGCAGTACTTC
cdr3_aa: CSVEYSYEQYF
v_call: TRBV29-1
j_call: TRBJ2-7
d_call: .
clone_size: .

cdr3_nt: TGTGCCACCCGGCCACGTCAAGAGACCCAGTACTTC
cdr3_aa: CATRPRQETQYF
v_call: TRBV5-8
j_call: TRBJ2-5
d_call: .
clone_size: .

cdr3_nt: TGTGCCAGCAGCCCGGAACCGGGGAGCTCCTACAATGAGCAGTTCTTC
cdr3_aa: CASSPEPGSSYNEQFF
v_call: TRBV9
j_call: TRBJ2-1
d_call: .
clone_size: .

cdr3_nt: TGTGCTAGTGGTTTGGCGGACAGGGAGAATCAGCCCCAGCATTTT
cdr3_aa: CASGLADRENQPQHF
v_call: TRBV12-5
j_call: TRBJ1-5
d_call: TRBD1
clone_size: .